This TCR beta chain was identified during a study of Graves' ophthalmopathy and Graves' hyperthyroidism. As for the study in general: No treatment had been given when peripheral blood was collected at initial diagnosis. The study, taken as a whole, reports: Detection in blood was also observed for most expanded thyroid clonotypes above 0.001 frequency. With a specificity of just over 72% and a sensitivity of more than 65%, the model predicted ophthalmopathy progression. From stable hyperthyroidism, ophthalmopathy was separated by a 13-signature model with 87.88% sensitivity and around 79% specificity.

RNA transcripts were the template, and TCR beta CDR3 regions were amplified from them. Second-round multiplex PCR came after a first-round RT-PCR that employed HTBI primers. TCRdb analysed the multiplex PCR reads with MiXCR anew, one entry per CDR3 protein. The sample records 500,000 to 800,000 distinct CDR3 sequences, roughly 39% being singletons. This CDR3 has 13 amino acids. Trimming removed 8 bases from V and 6 bases from J, with 16 bases in between. CDR1 and CDR2 from the germline V gene are MNHNS and SASEGT. This clonotype was found many times. The antigen remains undetermined. The chain uses TRBV6-1 and TRBJ1-2, with a weak D call TRBD1 (6 bases). The source is an adult man with Graves' ophthalmopathy. Sequenced input: peripheral blood. CDR3 in amino acids: CASLLGGRNGYTF. CDR3 in DNA: TGTGCCAGCCTGCTGGGGGGCAGGAATGGCTACACCTTC.